Shown below are 25 T cell receptor beta chains from a single sample sequenced in a study of blood T cell repertoires in COVID-19 (dated by TCRdb to 2018 to 2020). Libraries were constructed by the immunoSEQ multiplex PCR assay. TCRdb limited this immuneACCESS table to in-frame rearrangements with V and J called. A share of clones is missing; checked studies link under half to unresolved V genes, and the rest is unexplained. The sample yields under 250,000 clones; approximately 85% were counted once. Clones ranked in the top ten supply around 9.8% of the sample. The sequencing input was PBMCs or T cells enriched from blood (not recorded which). These receptors were taken from a woman between 45 and 65 years old with acute COVID-19.

The genes are TRBV18 and TRBJ1-5; D might be TRBD1 (6 bases). The germline V gene encodes CDR1 KGHSH and CDR2 LQKENI. V was pared by 4 bases and J by 1 base, with 14 bases between. The CDR3 length is 16 residues. The CDR3 sequence: CASSQTTGGSNQPQHF. DNA of the CDR3: TGTGCCAGCTCACAAACGACAGGCGGGAGCAATCAGCCCCAGCATTTT. Drawing the rest from reference TRBV18 and TRBJ1-5, the complete variable domain is NAGVMQNPRHLVRRRGQEARLRCSPMKGHSHVYWYRQLPEEGLKFMVYLQKENIIDESGMPKERFSAEFPKEGPSILRIQQVVRGDSAAYFCASSQTTGGSNQPQHFGDGTRLSIL.

CDR3: CASSYPENYGYTF. CDR3 sequence (DNA): TGTGCCAGCAGTTACCCGGAGAACTATGGCTACACCTTC. The chain has TRBV6-2 or TRBV6-3 and TRBJ1-2; no definite D call. Between the trimmed V and J ends, which lost 2 bases and 2 bases, there was a span of 6 bases. CDR1 and CDR2 (germline): MNHEY, SVGEGT. The CDR3 runs 13 residues.

The chain is built from TRBV19 and TRBJ2-1, with a tentative D call TRBD2 (6 bases). The V and J ends lost 3 bases and 0 bases respectively, with 12 bases between them. This CDR3 has 16 amino acids. The germline V gene encodes CDR1 LNHDA and CDR2 SQIVND (reference sequence). The CDR3, as DNA: TGTGCCAGTAGTATTAGCGGAGCCTTCTCCTACAATGAGCAGTTCTTC. Its protein product is CASSISGAFSYNEQFF.

The chain combines TRBV5-6 with TRBJ1-2, with D unresolved. Germline lookup yields CDR1 SGHDT and CDR2 YYEEEE. The length of the CDR3 is 13 residues. Trimming removed 6 bases at V and 2 bases at J, with 11 bases between. The CDR3 DNA reads as TGTGCCAGCACCATTCTATTAAACTATGGCTACACCTTC. Its protein product is CASTILLNYGYTF. Combining the CDR3 with reference TRBV5-6 and TRBJ1-2 gives the whole variable domain DAGVTQSPTHLIKTRGQQVTLRCSPKSGHDTVSWYQQALGQGPQFIFQYYEEEERQRGNFPDRFSGHQFPNYSSELNVNALLLGDSALYLCASTILLNYGYTFGSGTRLTVV.

This clone was picked up one time. The V call is TRBV5-1, the J call TRBJ1-4, with TRBD1 identical over 10 bases. V lost 5 bases and J lost 3; bases outside the gene matches: 4. CDR3 length: 15 amino acids. The germline V gene encodes CDR1 SGHRS and CDR2 YFSETQ. The CDR3, as DNA: TGCGCCAGCAGAGACGGGACAGGGGCTAATGAAAAACTGTTTTTT. Translated, it gives CASRDGTGANEKLFF.

The chain combines TRBV3-1 (or the pseudogene TRBV3-2) with TRBJ1-6, with a weak D call TRBD1 (6 bases). CDR3 size: 16 residues. V lost 4 bases and J 8 bases, leaving 18 bases between the germline ends. CDR1 is LGHDT, CDR2 YNNKEL, per germline (reference sequence). The CDR3 loop reads CASSLTGTSRDSPLHF. CDR3 in DNA: TGTGCCAGCAGCCTCACCGGGACATCAAGGGATTCACCCCTCCACTTT.

The chain combines TRBV19 with TRBJ1-6; TRBD1 is a possible D gene (6 bases). Deletions cut 8 bases from V and 7 bases from J, with 18 bases between. CDR1 LNHDA and CDR2 SQIVND come from the germline V gene (reference sequence). This CDR3 is built from 15 residues. In DNA, the CDR3 is TGTGCCAGTTGCCGGGGGGCAGGTGGCAATTCACCCCTCCACTTT. Translating gives CASCRGAGGNSPLHF.

V gene TRBV29-1 combines with J gene TRBJ1-2, with D perhaps TRBD1 (5 bases). Trimming left V 4 bases short and J 0 bases short, with 9 bases between. The CDR3 covers 13 residues. Germline CDR1 and CDR2: SQVTM and ANQGSEA. The CDR3 loop reads CSVGGATNYGYTF. CDR3 nucleotides: TGCAGCGTTGGTGGGGCGACTAACTATGGCTACACCTTC.

The V and J genes are TRBV9 and TRBJ1-1, with D possibly matching TRBD1 (5 bases). The V end was cut by 4 bases, the J end by 7 bases, with 14 bases between. Germline CDR1 is SGDLS and CDR2 is YYNGEE. This CDR3 spans 13 amino acids. For the CDR3, the DNA is TGTGCCAGCAGCCACCCTGGGGCTTTTGAAGCTTTCTTT. Amino acids: CASSHPGAFEAFF.

J is TRBJ1-5 and V is TRBV13; 8 bases match TRBD1. Germline trimming cut 5 bases from V and 9 bases from J; bases unmatched to any gene: 3. Germline CDR1 and CDR2: PRHDT and FYEKMQ (reference sequence). The CDR3 covers 12 residues. CDR3 loop: CASSPGQGPQHF. The CDR3 coding sequence is TGTGCCAGCAGCCCCGGACAGGGGCCCCAGCATTTT.

The rearrangement uses TRBV19 and TRBJ1-2; the match to TRBD1 covers 10 bases. V was clipped by 5 bases and J by 0 bases; unmatched bases: 12. This CDR3 region has 18 residues. The germline V gene has CDR1 LNHDA and CDR2 SQIVND (reference sequence). CDR3 sequence: CASSDRGRRAEANYGYTF. DNA of the CDR3: TGTGCCAGTAGTGACAGGGGGCGCAGGGCCGAAGCTAACTATGGCTACACCTTC.

This chain connects TRBV5-6 to TRBJ1-6, with a weak D call TRBD1 (6 bases). Germline V lookup: CDR1 SGHDT, CDR2 YYEEEE. CDR3 length: 13 amino acids. The V and J ends lost 1 base and 9 bases respectively, with 8 bases between them. CDR3 nucleotides: TGTGCCAGCAGCTTGAACAGGGCTTCACCCCTCCACTTT. It encodes CASSLNRASPLHF.

V usage is TRBV19 and J usage is TRBJ1-4; TRBD1 might be the D (5 bases). V gave up 6 bases and J gave up 15 bases, with 11 bases separating them. This CDR3 region has 10 residues. CDR1 is LNHDA, CDR2 SQIVND, per germline (reference sequence). The CDR3 loop is CASSEGQMFF. CDR3 DNA: TGTGCCAGTAGCGAAGGACAAATGTTTTTT.

The chain combines TRBV5-8 with TRBJ1-5; TRBD1 might be the D (5 bases). V was clipped by 3 bases and J by 2 bases, with 15 bases between them. The germline V gene encodes CDR1 SGHTS and CDR2 YDEGEE. The CDR3 runs 16 residues. The CDR3 is CASSSEAGKRNQPQHF. CDR3 nucleotide sequence: TGTGCCAGCAGCTCAGAGGCAGGGAAGCGCAATCAGCCCCAGCATTTT.

The V and J genes are TRBV19 and TRBJ2-3; 8 positions match TRBD1. V shed 5 bases and J 7 bases; nucleotides not matched to a gene: 11. Germline CDR1 and CDR2: LNHDA and SQIVND (reference sequence). The CDR3 loop spans 15 amino acids. The CDR3 DNA is TGTGCCAGTAGTGCCTGGGGCAGGGGGCTGAATACGCAGTATTTT. Its protein is CASSAWGRGLNTQYF. Complete variable domain (other parts from reference TRBV19 and TRBJ2-3): DGGITQSPKYLFRKEGQNVTLSCEQNLNHDAMYWYRQDPGQGLRLIYYSQIVNDFQKGDIAEGYSVSREKKESFPLTVTSAQKNPTAFYLCASSAWGRGLNTQYFGPGTRLTVL.

This clone was seen more than once but under ten times. The chain has TRBV6-1 and TRBJ1-5; D is undetermined. The length of the CDR3 is 15 residues. V was cut by 2 bases and J by 0 bases, with 8 bases left in between. The V gene's germline CDR1 is MNHNS and CDR2 SASEGT. The CDR3 spells CASSENFYSNQPQHF. CDR3 DNA sequence: TGTGCCAGCAGTGAAAATTTTTATAGCAATCAGCCCCAGCATTTT.

Only a few counts were recorded for this clone. The genes are TRBV3-1 (or the pseudogene TRBV3-2) and TRBJ1-4; TRBD1 aligns across 8 bases. After removal of 4 bases from V and 7 bases from J, the junction contained 5 bases not matched to a gene. The CDR3 length is 14 residues. Germline assignment: CDR1 LGHDT and CDR2 YNNKEL (reference sequence). CDR3 protein: CASSLGTGTEKLFF. CDR3 bases: TGTGCCAGCAGCCTCGGGACAGGAACTGAAAAACTGTTTTTT.

V gene TRBV29-1 combines with J gene TRBJ1-1; tentatively, D is TRBD1 (5 bases). V lost 4 bases, J lost 2 bases, and 14 bases lay in between. The CDR3 extends over 14 amino acids. Germline V gene data show CDR1 as SQVTM and CDR2 as ANQGSEA. CDR3 residues: CSVGLGGLNTEAFF. DNA of the CDR3: TGCAGCGTTGGCCTGGGGGGGTTAAACACTGAAGCTTTCTTT.

V usage is TRBV9 and J usage is TRBJ2-1; 11 bases line up with TRBD1. The CDR3 has 16 residues. The germline V gene encodes CDR1 SGDLS and CDR2 YYNGEE. Germline trimming cut 4 bases from V and 8 bases from J; bases unmatched to any gene: 11. The CDR3 DNA is TGTGCCAGCAGCACAACCGGACAGGGGGCAATTTATGAGCAGTTCTTC. Residues: CASSTTGQGAIYEQFF.

The V gene is TRBV7-8, the J gene TRBJ2-2; D remains unclear. Germline-derived CDR1 and CDR2 are SGHVS and FQNEAQ. CDR3 length: 18 residues. V gave up 4 bases and J gave up 1 base, with 19 bases separating them. DNA of the CDR3: TGTGCCAGCAGCTCCTTCCCACATCGCAGGCGGAACACCGGGGAGCTGTTTTTT. This codes for CASSSFPHRRRNTGELFF.

The chain has TRBV7-2 and TRBJ1-1; D is unresolved. CDR1 and CDR2 from the germline V gene are SGHTA and FQGNSA. V shed 6 bases and J shed 5 bases, with 13 bases lying between them. The CDR3 spans 13 residues. CDR3 in DNA: TGTGCCAGCAGAGTTCGGGCGGGGACTGAAGCTTTCTTT. It is translated as CASRVRAGTEAFF.

This chain joins TRBV6-2 or TRBV6-3 and TRBJ2-7; D might be TRBD1 (5 bases). Germline lookup yields CDR1 MNHEY and CDR2 SVGEGT. The V end lost 4 bases, the J end lost 1 base, and 17 bases lay between the germline ends. The CDR3 has 16 residues. CDR3 DNA: TGTGCCAGCAGTTCCGGTCCAGGGCCCGTTTCCTACGAGCAGTACTTC. Protein product: CASSSGPGPVSYEQYF.

The chain employs TRBV19 and TRBJ1-3, with no clear D. Trimming removed 8 bases from V and 0 bases from J, with 11 bases in between. Germline CDR1 reads LNHDA; CDR2 reads SQIVND (reference sequence). The CDR3 length is 14 residues. This CDR3 is CASSRTDSGNTIYF. The CDR3 bases are TGTGCCAGTTCCAGAACCGACTCTGGAAACACCATATATTTT.

V and J are TRBV30 and TRBJ1-1, with a tentative D call TRBD1 (5 bases). There are 13 residues in the CDR3. The V gene lost 4 bases and the J gene lost 7 bases, with 16 bases spanning the gap. Germline lookup yields CDR1 GTSNPN and CDR2 SVGIG (reference sequence). In DNA form, the CDR3 reads TGTGCCTGGACCACCCCGGGACTGATTGAAGCTTTCTTT. The encoded protein is CAWTTPGLIEAFF.

This clone appeared a few times. The chain carries TRBV9 and TRBJ2-3, with TRBD2 identical over 8 bases. CDR3 length: 17 amino acids. J lost 4 bases, V lost 0 bases, and 10 bases had no gene match. Germline-derived CDR1 and CDR2 are SGDLS and YYNGEE. CDR3 in DNA: TGTGCCAGCAGCGTAGAAGGGACTAGGGGTGGAGCAGATACGCAGTATTTT. Amino acids: CASSVEGTRGGADTQYF.